This T cell receptor beta chain was recovered during a study of beta chain features in type 1 diabetes. Notes on the study in general: Possible PCR preference for shorter templates applied equally to patients and controls. In type 1 diabetes patients, VDJ junctions had fewer insertions; deletions at these junctions were more frequent. TCRB CDR3 length was moderately but significantly reduced in all four CD4+ subsets of Type 1 diabetes patients.

The study reverse transcribed the entire isolated RNA, so it sequenced expressed TCRB transcripts. Repertoires were generated with immunoSEQ multiplex PCR, while TCRdb's copy carries only in-frame clones and drops some. The data show some 160,000 clones, approximately 9.1% seen once. Comments on this clone: Its cognate antigen is unknown.

Germline CDR1 and CDR2: KGHSH and LQKENI. V was shortened by 3 bases and J by 0 bases, with 12 bases between the two germline ends. The CDR3 is made up of 16 amino acids. Specimen: central memory CD4+ T cells from blood. The sequence was obtained from a woman in her twenties or thirties with type 1 diabetes. The rearrangement joins TRBV18 to TRBJ1-5, with D perhaps matching TRBD1 (5 bases). The CDR3 spells CASSPSTGYSNQPQHF. The CDR3 DNA is TGTGCCAGCTCACCTTCAACAGGCTATAGCAATCAGCCCCAGCATTTT.